The source of this T cell receptor (beta chain) is a study of TIL therapy for anti-PD-1-resistant metastatic lung cancer. The wider study: Tumors were harvested before any PD-1/PD-L1 blockade. By whole-exome sequencing, median non-synonymous tumor mutation burden was less than 1.6 mutations per megabase.

Time point reported: pre-treatment sample, taken before nivolumab and TIL therapy. Study-wide points: Infused TIL clonotypes partially replaced the baseline blood repertoire, then decayed over months.

The V end was cut by 5 bases, the J end by 3 bases, with 19 bases between. This CDR3 has 16 amino acids. Germline CDR1 is SGHAT and CDR2 is FQNNGV. Sequencing used immunoSEQ v3. Survey-level samples got 2 million or so read pairs; deep-level samples got roughly 4.5-6 million. Method: immunoSEQ multiplex PCR; TCRdb's copy keeps in-frame clones and lacks some. This table has about 57,000 clones, around three quarters appearing once. Concerning this clone itself: The target antigen is unknown.

This sequence was found in a woman between 30 and 85 years old with non-small cell lung cancer. This sequence joins TRBV11-2 and TRBJ1-1, with D possibly TRBD1 on 6 matching bases. Sequences were derived from blood, sampled at baseline. Written as DNA, the CDR3 is TGTGCCAGCAGCGGGAGCACTACAGGGCTGTACACTGAAGCTTTCTTT. This sequence encodes CASSGSTTGLYTEAFF.